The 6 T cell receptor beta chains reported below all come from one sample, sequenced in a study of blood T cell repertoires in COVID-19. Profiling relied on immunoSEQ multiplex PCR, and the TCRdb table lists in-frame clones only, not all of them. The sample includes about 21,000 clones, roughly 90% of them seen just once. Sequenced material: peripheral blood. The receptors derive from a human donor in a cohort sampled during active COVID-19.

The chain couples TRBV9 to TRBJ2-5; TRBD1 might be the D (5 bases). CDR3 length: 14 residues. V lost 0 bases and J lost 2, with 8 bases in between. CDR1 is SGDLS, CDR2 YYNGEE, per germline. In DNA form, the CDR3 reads TGTGCCAGCAGCGTAGGGACACAACAAGAGACCCAGTACTTC. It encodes CASSVGTQQETQYF.

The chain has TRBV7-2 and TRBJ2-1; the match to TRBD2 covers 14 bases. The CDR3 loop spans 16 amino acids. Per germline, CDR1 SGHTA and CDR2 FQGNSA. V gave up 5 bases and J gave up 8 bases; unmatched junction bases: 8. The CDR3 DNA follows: TGTGCCAGCAGCGTGAGGACTAGCGGGAGGAGCGATGAGCAGTTCTTC. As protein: CASSVRTSGRSDEQFF.

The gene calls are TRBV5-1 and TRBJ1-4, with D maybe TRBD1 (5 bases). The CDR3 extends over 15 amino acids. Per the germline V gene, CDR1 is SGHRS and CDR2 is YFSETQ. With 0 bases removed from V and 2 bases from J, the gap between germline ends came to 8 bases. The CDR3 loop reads CASSLAGATNEKLFF. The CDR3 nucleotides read TGCGCCAGCAGCTTGGCTGGGGCGACTAATGAAAAACTGTTTTTT.

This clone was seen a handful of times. CDR3 bases: TGTGCCAGCAGTTATCAGGGTATGAGTACAGATACGCAGTATTTT. It encodes CASSYQGMSTDTQYF. The V gene is TRBV27, the J gene TRBJ2-3; a weak D match, TRBD1 (5 bases). CDR1 and CDR2 from the germline V gene are MNHEY and SMNVEV (reference sequence). Trimming took off 4 bases at V and 3 bases at J, with 14 bases between the two ends. The CDR3 has 15 amino acids.

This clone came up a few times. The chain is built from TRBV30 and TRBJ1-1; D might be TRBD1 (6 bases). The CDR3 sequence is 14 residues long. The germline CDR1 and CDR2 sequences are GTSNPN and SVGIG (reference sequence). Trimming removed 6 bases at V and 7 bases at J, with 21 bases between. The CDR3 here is CACSTGTGLGEAFF. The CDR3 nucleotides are TGTGCCTGCTCAACAGGGACGGGCCTAGGTGAAGCTTTCTTT.

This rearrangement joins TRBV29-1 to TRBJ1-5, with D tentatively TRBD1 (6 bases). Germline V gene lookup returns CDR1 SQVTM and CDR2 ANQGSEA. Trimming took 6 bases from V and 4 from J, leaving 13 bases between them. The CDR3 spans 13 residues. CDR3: CSVRLDRNQPQHF. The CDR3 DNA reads TGCAGCGTCCGATTGGACAGAAATCAGCCCCAGCATTTT.